The next 20 T cell receptor beta chains were all read from a single sample in a study of T cell responses to AZD1222 COVID-19 vaccine. Assay used: immunoSEQ multiplex PCR; TCRdb lists only in-frame clones, some missing. The sample includes more than 110,000 clones, 80% to 90% of them seen just once. Sequences were derived from peripheral blood, sampled on day 0 of AZD1222 vaccination. The receptors were sampled from an adult in good health.

The chain links TRBV19 to TRBJ2-5; perhaps TRBD1 as D (6 bases). The CDR3 covers 13 residues. Germline assignment: CDR1 LNHDA and CDR2 SQIVND (reference sequence). Trimming pared 5 bases from V and 2 bases from J, leaving 9 bases between. The CDR3 sequence: CASSGDKQETQYF. The CDR3 coding sequence is TGTGCCAGTAGTGGGGACAAGCAAGAGACCCAGTACTTC.

The DNA for the CDR3 is TGTGCCAGTAGTCAGTCCGGACCGGTCTTGGGCCTCCCCGAGCAGTACTTC. This codes for CASSQSGPVLGLPEQYF. V is TRBV19 and J is TRBJ2-7; no clear D gene. The CDR3 is 17 residues long. Germline V gene sequence: CDR1 LNHDA, CDR2 SQIVND (reference sequence). Trimming left V 5 bases short and J 6 bases short, with 26 bases between.

This clone was detected only a few times. The genes are TRBV19 and TRBJ2-4; D possibly uses TRBD1 or TRBD2 (5 bases each). Germline V gene data show CDR1 as LNHDA and CDR2 as SQIVND (reference sequence). The CDR3 is 15 amino acids. V gave up 0 bases and J gave up 6 bases, with 12 bases separating them. The CDR3 sequence is CASSIEPGRANIQYF. Here the CDR3 DNA reads TGTGCCAGTAGTATAGAACCGGGACGGGCAAACATTCAGTACTTC.

This clone was recorded a few times. The V and J genes are TRBV5-4 and TRBJ1-2, with 7 bases aligning to TRBD1. V gave up 2 bases and J gave up 1 base; unmatched junction bases: 2. CDR3 length: 14 amino acids. Per the germline V gene, CDR1 is SGHNT and CDR2 is YYREEE (reference sequence). In DNA form, the CDR3 reads TGTGCCAGCAGCTTAGGGGGCGATAACTATGGCTACACCTTC. Its protein product is CASSLGGDNYGYTF.

This clone was detected only once. This chain connects TRBV5-1 to TRBJ1-1; a weak D match, TRBD1 (5 bases). CDR1 and CDR2 (germline): SGHRS, YFSETQ. This CDR3 comprises 14 residues. V lost 1 base and J lost 1, with 8 bases in between. CDR3: CASSLPGQNTEAFF. The CDR3 DNA reads TGCGCCAGCAGCTTGCCCGGACAGAACACTGAAGCTTTCTTT.

This clone was detected once. CDR3 in DNA: TGCGCCAGCAGCCAAGTTCCCCTAGAGGGAGTGAACACCGGGGAGCTGTTTTTT. This translates into CASSQVPLEGVNTGELFF. V is TRBV4-1 and J is TRBJ2-2; a possible D gene is TRBD2 (5 bases). The CDR3 sequence is 18 residues long. V was clipped by 1 base and J by 1 base, with 16 bases between them. Germline V gene sequence: CDR1 MGHRA, CDR2 YSYEKL.

This chain connects TRBV27 to TRBJ2-7; tentatively, D is TRBD1 (6 bases). With 4 bases removed from V and 2 bases from J, the gap between germline ends came to 12 bases. This CDR3 contains 14 residues. CDR1 MNHEY and CDR2 SMNVEV come from the germline V gene (reference sequence). The CDR3 is CASSSIDRTYEQYF. The CDR3 bases are TGTGCCAGCAGTTCCATTGACAGGACCTACGAGCAGTACTTC.

V is TRBV27 and J is TRBJ2-7; D might be TRBD2 (6 bases). This CDR3 has 15 amino acids. Germline CDR1 MNHEY, CDR2 SMNVEV (reference sequence). Trimming shortened V by 5 bases and J by 1 base, and 15 bases separated the two germline ends. The CDR3 loop is CASSREMGGSYEQYF. CDR3 sequence (DNA): TGTGCCAGCAGTAGGGAAATGGGAGGTTCCTACGAGCAGTACTTC.

This rearrangement joins TRBV5-5 to TRBJ2-3; maybe TRBD2 (5 bases). Per the germline V gene, CDR1 is SGHKS and CDR2 is YYEKEE (reference sequence). This CDR3 region has 18 residues. V was cut by 4 bases and J by 3 bases, with 24 bases left in between. CDR3 sequence reads: CASSRHGGAESLTDTQYF. CDR3 in DNA: TGTGCCAGCAGCCGACACGGAGGCGCGGAGTCTTTGACAGATACGCAGTATTTT. Combining the CDR3 with reference TRBV5-5 and TRBJ2-3 gives the whole variable domain DAGVTQSPTHLIKTRGQQVTLRCSPISGHKSVSWYQQVLGQGPQFIFQYYEKEERGRGNFPDRFSARQFPNYSSELNVNALLLGDSALYLCASSRHGGAESLTDTQYFGPGTRLTVL.

The chain links TRBV5-1 to TRBJ1-4; D unresolved. Trimming removed 0 bases at V and 3 bases at J, with 12 bases between. Germline V gene lookup returns CDR1 SGHRS and CDR2 YFSETQ. The CDR3 spans 16 residues. The CDR3 coding sequence is TGCGCCAGCAGCTTGGCCGGCGGGGAGTCTAATGAAAAACTGTTTTTT. It yields the protein CASSLAGGESNEKLFF.

This chain links TRBV7-2 with TRBJ1-1; D gene uncertain. V was clipped by 1 base and J by 3 bases, with 6 bases between them. This CDR3 region has 13 residues. Germline CDR1 reads SGHTA; CDR2 reads FQGNSA. Here the CDR3 reads CASSLVRDTEAFF. CDR3 DNA sequence: TGTGCCAGCAGCTTAGTGAGGGACACTGAAGCTTTCTTT.

This rearrangement joins TRBV5-4 to TRBJ2-5; D not certain. In germline, CDR1 is SGHNT, CDR2 YYREEE (reference sequence). The ends were cut back, 1 base at V and 3 bases at J, with 19 bases in the middle. This CDR3 is 17 amino acids long. The DNA of the CDR3 is TGTGCCAGCAGCTTGATAGGAGCAACGTACCAAGAAGAGACCCAGTACTTC. Translated, it gives CASSLIGATYQEETQYF.

The chain carries TRBV7-9 and TRBJ2-4; maybe TRBD1 (6 bases). The ends were cut back, 6 bases at V and 6 bases at J, with 18 bases in the middle. Germline CDR1 SEHNR, CDR2 FQNEAQ (reference sequence). The CDR3 runs 15 residues. CDR3 protein: CASSPRQAYRNIQYF. Written as DNA, the CDR3 is TGTGCCAGCAGTCCCCGACAGGCCTACCGAAACATTCAGTACTTC.

V gene TRBV7-2 combines with J gene TRBJ2-7; TRBD2 is a possible D gene (6 bases). The CDR3 length is 14 residues. The V end was cut by 3 bases, the J end by 5 bases, with 14 bases between. Looked up from germline, CDR1 is SGHTA and CDR2 is FQGNSA. The CDR3 bases are TGTGCCAGCAGCTTCGGCAGGGAGGCCAACGAGCAGTACTTC. Encoded protein: CASSFGREANEQYF.

The chain combines TRBV27 with TRBJ2-5; D gene uncertain. The CDR3 covers 13 residues. Trimming took off 5 bases at V and 1 base at J, with 8 bases between the two ends. Germline V gene data show CDR1 as MNHEY and CDR2 as SMNVEV (reference sequence). This chain's CDR3 is CASSERRQETQYF. The CDR3 region has the DNA TGTGCCAGCAGTGAAAGGCGCCAAGAGACCCAGTACTTC.

The gene calls are TRBV6-5 and TRBJ1-3, with TRBD1 identical over 8 bases. This CDR3 has 16 residues. Germline-derived CDR1 and CDR2 are MNHEY and SVGAGI. J lost 7 bases, V lost 2 bases, and 10 bases had no gene match. As DNA, the CDR3 is TGTGCCAGCAGTTACCTCCGGACAGGGTCGAGCAACACCATATATTTT. Its translation: CASSYLRTGSSNTIYF.

The chain combines TRBV6-5 with TRBJ1-4; D remains ambiguous. Trimming cost V 2 bases and J 0 bases, with 10 bases left between them. The CDR3 is 16 amino acids. Germline V gene lookup returns CDR1 MNHEY and CDR2 SVGAGI. The CDR3 protein is CASSYLPLSTNEKLFF. The CDR3 DNA follows: TGTGCCAGCAGTTACCTCCCCCTTTCAACTAATGAAAAACTGTTTTTT.

The chain recombines TRBV24-1 with TRBJ2-3, with 10 bases identical to TRBD1. With V trimmed by 6 bases and J by 5 bases, 4 bases remained unmatched. This CDR3 spans 14 amino acids. The germline CDR1 and CDR2 sequences are KGHDR and SFDVKD. This CDR3 is CATSRTGGEDTQYF. In DNA form, the CDR3 reads TGTGCCACCAGTAGGACAGGGGGTGAAGATACGCAGTATTTT.

The chain recombines TRBV3-1 (or the pseudogene TRBV3-2) with TRBJ2-1, with 11 bases matching TRBD2. Germline assignment: CDR1 LGHDT and CDR2 YNNKEL (reference sequence). This CDR3 region has 15 residues. Trimming at V came to 1 base and at J to 6 bases, leaving 2 bases not matched to a gene. The CDR3 here is CASSQASGRINEQFF. For the CDR3, the DNA is TGTGCCAGCAGCCAAGCTAGCGGGAGGATCAATGAGCAGTTCTTC.

V is TRBV7-9 and J is TRBJ1-2; 7 bases agree with TRBD1. Germline CDR1 SEHNR, CDR2 FQNEAQ (reference sequence). This CDR3 has 13 amino acids. Trimming at V came to 6 bases and at J to 5 bases, leaving 6 bases not matched to a gene. The CDR3, as DNA: TGTGCCAGCAGACTTGGGACAGAGTATGGCTACACCTTC. Its protein product is CASRLGTEYGYTF.